Here is one T cell receptor (beta chain) with its context. Its antigen is undetermined. Terminally differentiated effector memory CD45RA+ cells were excluded by CCR7 positive selection of CD45RO-negative cells. Free of recent acute infections or vaccinations, the donors were healthy HIV-negative adults. Deep-level running was used for the assay. The table came from immunoSEQ multiplex PCR; TCRdb's copy has only in-frame clones and leaves some out. The sample has around 2,000,000 clones; about 94% are singletons. This entry comes from a study of shared clonotypes between healthy human individuals. The CDR3 covers 18 residues. Germline V gene sequence: CDR1 LGHNT, CDR2 FRNRAP. The V and J ends lost 2 bases and 0 bases respectively, with 16 bases between them. General study findings and limits: Non-shared clonotypes showed lower generation probabilities than clonotypes common to all four donors. Generally, estimated richness proved larger in naive subsets than it did in memory subsets.

The rearrangement links TRBV12-5 to TRBJ2-2; a possible D gene is TRBD2 (6 bases). Specimen: naive CD8+ T cells sorted from blood. The clonotype originates from a man aged 18-30 years in good health. In DNA form, the CDR3 reads TGTGCTAGTGGTTTGCCCCCCTTAGCGGTAGCGAACACCGGGGAGCTGTTTTTT. Translating it yields CASGLPPLAVANTGELFF.